This T cell receptor (beta chain) was obtained from a study of regulatory dendritic cells for organ transplantation. This clone was observed a single time. Its antigen is not identified. Naive CD45RA+ and memory CD45RO+ CD4+ or CD8+ T cells were FACS-sorted. CDR1 is LNHDA and CDR2 is SQIVND in the germline V gene (reference sequence). The V end lost 7 bases, the J end lost 5 bases, and 11 bases lay between the germline ends. The CDR3 runs 12 residues. The repertoire was sequenced with immunoSEQ multiplex PCR; TCRdb's copy has only in-frame clones and lacks some. The sample shows 28,000 or so clones, roughly four fifths of them seen only once. Overall study results and limits: Memory T cells were less diverse than naive, with memory CD8+ most oligoclonal. Mature dendritic cells appeared to drive more memory CD8+ clonal expansion than regulatory ones. Of resting T cell subsets, memory CD8+ had the most alloreactive clonotypes.

The origin of this receptor is a human donor in good health. Source material: naive CD4+ T cells from blood. Subset defined: CD45RA+ naive T cells. The chain carries TRBV19 and TRBJ2-5; a possible D gene is TRBD1 (6 bases). The CDR3: CASMGASETQYF. The CDR3 DNA follows: TGTGCCAGTATGGGGGCCTCCGAGACCCAGTACTTC.